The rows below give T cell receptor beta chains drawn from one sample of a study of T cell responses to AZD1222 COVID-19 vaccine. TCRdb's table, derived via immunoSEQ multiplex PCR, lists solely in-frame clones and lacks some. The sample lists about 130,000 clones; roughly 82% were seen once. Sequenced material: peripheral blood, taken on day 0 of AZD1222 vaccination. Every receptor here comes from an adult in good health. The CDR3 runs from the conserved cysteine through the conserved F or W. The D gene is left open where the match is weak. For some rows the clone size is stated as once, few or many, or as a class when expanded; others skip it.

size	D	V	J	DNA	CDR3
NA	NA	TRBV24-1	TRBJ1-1	TGTGCCACCAGTAAGAACATGAACACTGAAGCTTTCTTT	CATSKNMNTEAFF
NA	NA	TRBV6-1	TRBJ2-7	TGTGCCAGCAGGCCTCCGGGGACATCCTACGAGCAGTACTTC	CASRPPGTSYEQYF
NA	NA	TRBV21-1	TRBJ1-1	TGTGCCAGCAGCAAAGCCCCGGGGGTCAACACTGAAGCTTTCTTT	CASSKAPGVNTEAFF
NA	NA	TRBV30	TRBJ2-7	TGTGCCTGGAGTGTAGGCAGGGTAGGAGAGCAGTACTTC	CAWSVGRVGEQYF
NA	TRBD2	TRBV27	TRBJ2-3	TGTGCCAGCAGTCTAGCGGGGTTCACAGATACGCAGTATTTT	CASSLAGFTDTQYF
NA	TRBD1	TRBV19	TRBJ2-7	TGTGCCAGTAGGACAGGGGGCCTGGGCTCCTACGAGCAGTACTTC	CASRTGGLGSYEQYF
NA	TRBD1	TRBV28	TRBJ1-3	TGTGCCAGCAGTCAGAGACAGGGGGTCGTAAAATCTGGAAACACCATATATTTT	CASSQRQGVVKSGNTIYF
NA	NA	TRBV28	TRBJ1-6	TGTGCCAGCAGTTTACCGAGCAGAATTGATTCACCCCTCCACTTT	CASSLPSRIDSPLHF
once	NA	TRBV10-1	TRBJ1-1	TGCGCCAGCAGTGGAGCAGGGGCCGAAGCTTTCTTT	CASSGAGAEAFF
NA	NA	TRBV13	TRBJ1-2	TGTGCCAGCAGCCCATCGGGACGCCTGACTAACTATGGCTACACCTTC	CASSPSGRLTNYGYTF
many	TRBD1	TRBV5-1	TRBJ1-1	TGCGCCAGCAGCCCGGCGGACAGGGCGTACACTGAAGCTTTCTTT	CASSPADRAYTEAFF
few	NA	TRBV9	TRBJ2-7	TGTGCCAGCAGCTACCAACAGGGAGCACCCTACGAGCAGTACTTC	CASSYQQGAPYEQYF
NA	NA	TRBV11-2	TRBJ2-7	TGTGCCAGCAGCTACCGCACAGCTGGGTACGAGCAGTACTTC	CASSYRTAGYEQYF
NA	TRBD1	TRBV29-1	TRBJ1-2	TGCAGCGTCCTTAGGGACAGCTATGGCTACACCTTC	CSVLRDSYGYTF
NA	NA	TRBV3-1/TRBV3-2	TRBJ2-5	TGTGCCAGCAGCCCTAACAGAGAGACCCAGTACTTC	CASSPNRETQYF
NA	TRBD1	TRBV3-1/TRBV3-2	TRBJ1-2	TGTGCCAGCAGCCAACCGGGGACAGGGGGCGGCTACACCTTC	CASSQPGTGGGYTF
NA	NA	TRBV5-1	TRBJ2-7	TGCGCCAGCAGCATAGGGACACCATCCTACGAGCAGTACTTC	CASSIGTPSYEQYF
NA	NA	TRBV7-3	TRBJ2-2	TGTGCCAGCAGCCTTGGGCACACCGGGGAGCTGTTTTTT	CASSLGHTGELFF
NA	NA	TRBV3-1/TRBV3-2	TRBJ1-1	TGTGCCAGCAGCCAAGTTCCGTCTAACACTGAAGCTTTCTTT	CASSQVPSNTEAFF
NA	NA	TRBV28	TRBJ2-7	TGTGCCAGCAGTTCCCTCTTGTACGAGCAGTACTTC	CASSSLLYEQYF
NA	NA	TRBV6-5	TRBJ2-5	TGTGCCAGCACAGGGGTAGGGGAGACCCAGTACTTC	CASTGVGETQYF
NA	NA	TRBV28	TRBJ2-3	TGTGCCAGCAGCAACAGGGAAAGGTCAACAGATACGCAGTATTTT	CASSNRERSTDTQYF
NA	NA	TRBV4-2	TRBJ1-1	TGTGCCAGCAGCCAAGAGGGACCAAACACTGAAGCTTTCTTT	CASSQEGPNTEAFF
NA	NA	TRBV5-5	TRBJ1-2	TGTGCCAGCAGCTTGCTGCAGGGGATGGTGGACGGCTACACCTTC	CASSLLQGMVDGYTF
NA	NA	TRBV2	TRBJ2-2	TGTGCCAGCAGGTTTAACACCGGGGAGCTGTTTTTT	CASRFNTGELFF
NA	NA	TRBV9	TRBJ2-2	TGTGCCAGCAGCGTAGGCGCGGGGGCGACCACCGGGGAGCTGTTTTTT	CASSVGAGATTGELFF
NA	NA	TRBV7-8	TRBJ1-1	TGTGCCAGCAGCTTAGATGAAGGGATAGTCACTGAAGCTTTCTTT	CASSLDEGIVTEAFF
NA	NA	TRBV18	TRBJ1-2	TGTGCCAGCTCACCGACAGGAGACTATGGCTACACCTTC	CASSPTGDYGYTF
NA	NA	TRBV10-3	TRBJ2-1	TGTGCCATCAGTGGTAGGAATGAGCAGTTCTTC	CAISGRNEQFF
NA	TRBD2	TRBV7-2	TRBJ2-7	TGTGCCAGCAGCTGGAAAGCGGGCGGGGGGGCGTACGAGCAGTACTTC	CASSWKAGGGAYEQYF
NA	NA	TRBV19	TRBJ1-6	TGTGCCAGTAGTATCGGCGGTGGTAGGGGATCACCCCTCCACTTT	CASSIGGGRGSPLHF
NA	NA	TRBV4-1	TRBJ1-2	TGCGCCAGCAGCCAAGAGTGGGGACAATCGGTAAGCTACACCTTC	CASSQEWGQSVSYTF
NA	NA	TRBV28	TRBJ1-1	TGTGCCAGCAGTCCCCGGGACACCCTATCGAACACTGAAGCTTTCTTT	CASSPRDTLSNTEAFF
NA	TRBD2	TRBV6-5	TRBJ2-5	TGTGCCAGCAGTTTTTGGTGGGGGGGTAAAGAGACCCAGTACTTC	CASSFWWGGKETQYF
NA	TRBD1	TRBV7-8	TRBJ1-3	TGTGCCAGCAGCTCCAGACAGGGTGCTGGAAACACCATATATTTT	CASSSRQGAGNTIYF
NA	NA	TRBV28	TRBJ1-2	TGTGCCAGCAGGGAACGGGGGGAGTATGGCTACACCTTC	CASRERGEYGYTF
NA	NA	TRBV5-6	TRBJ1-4	TGTGCCAGCAGCTTGAGGGAGCACGAAAAACTGTTTTTT	CASSLREHEKLFF
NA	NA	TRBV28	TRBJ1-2	TGTGCCAGCAGTTTATGGAGGAACTCGGAAGTATACTACACCTTC	CASSLWRNSEVYYTF
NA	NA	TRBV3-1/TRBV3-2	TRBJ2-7	TGTGCCAGCAGCCAGTGGGGGGAAACGGGAGAGCAGTACTTC	CASSQWGETGEQYF
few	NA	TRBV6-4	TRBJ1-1	TGTGCCAGCAGTGAAAAAGCGACAAGTCCTATGAACACTGAAGCTTTCTTT	CASSEKATSPMNTEAFF
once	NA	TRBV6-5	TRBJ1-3	TGTGCCAGCAGTTACTCCTTACCTAGCTCTGGAAACACCATATATTTT	CASSYSLPSSGNTIYF
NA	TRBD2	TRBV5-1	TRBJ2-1	TGCGCCAGCAGCATGACTAGCGGGGGGGCAAGGTACAATGAGCAGTTCTTC	CASSMTSGGARYNEQFF
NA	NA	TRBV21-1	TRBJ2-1	TGTGCCAGCAGCAAAGAAGGGTGTGAGCAGTTCTTC	CASSKEGCEQFF
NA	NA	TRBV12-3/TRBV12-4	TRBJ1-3	TGTGCCAGCAGTTCCTTAAACACCATATATTTT	CASSSLNTIYF
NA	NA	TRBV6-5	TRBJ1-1	TGTGCCAGCAGCATGGAACTGAACACTGAAGCTTTCTTT	CASSMELNTEAFF
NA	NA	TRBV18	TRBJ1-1	TGTGCCAGCTCACCAAGTTCCCTCGGGGGGAACACTGAAGCTTTCTTT	CASSPSSLGGNTEAFF
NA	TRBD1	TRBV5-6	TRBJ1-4	TGTGCCAGCAGCTTTGGACAGGGTAATGAAAAACTGTTTTTT	CASSFGQGNEKLFF
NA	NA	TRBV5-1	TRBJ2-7	TGCGCCAGCAGCGAGATCAGGGACGAGCAGTACTTC	CASSEIRDEQYF
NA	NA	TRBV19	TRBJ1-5	TGTGCCAGTAGTACCCCCAGGGATTGGAATCAGCCCCAGCATTTT	CASSTPRDWNQPQHF